The sequence of this TCR beta chain was determined in a study of blood T cell repertoires in COVID-19 (dated by TCRdb to the early 2020s). Notes on the research overall: Samples from collaborators originated in the United States, Italy and Spain and spanned both the acute and convalescent phases of COVID-19. The prospective study material was composed of cDNA or gDNA derived from T cells, B-cell-depleted T cells, or PBMCs. Subjects who had been exposed to COVID-19, were actively infected with it, or had recovered from it provided the deeply sampled blood TCRbeta repertoires that made up the dataset. The repertoires were released in a freely available public database intended as a resource for research on the immune response to SARS-CoV-2. Samples came from the ongoing ImmuneRACE study (first 160 participants) plus 1,254 subjects from 6 global collaborators. Sample metadata almost always included a de-identified subject ID, COVID-19 status, age in years and sex. Where available, HLA class I and class II types were obtained from metadata supplied by the sample provider rather than from assay-based typing.

TCRbeta CDR3 regions were amplified from genomic DNA using the immunoSEQ Assay, a bias-controlled multiplex PCR. As for the authors' bioinformatics: Within the assay, amplification of reference gene primers was used to estimate how many nucleated cells each sample contained. To quantify the absolute abundance of each unique TCRbeta CDR3 rearrangement, sequence reads were collapsed and filtered. For each sample, productive Simpson clonality was calculated as the square root of Simpson's diversity index across productive rearrangements. TCRdb took over this immuneACCESS table, retaining in-frame rearrangements with V and J assigned. Such tables are incomplete; in checked studies, under half of the missing clones stem from an unresolved V gene, and the remainder is unexplained. V and J calls and clone size follow that table, whereas D and trimming were derived from the DNA. The sample table contains roughly 260,000 clones; only one count was recorded for around 90% of them. Of the sample, under 3% is held by the ten largest clones.

One collaborating source in Seattle enrolled patients during active infection and followed them longitudinally through the course of disease. Collaborating institutions collected whole blood in K2EDTA tubes following their own protocols. For TCRbeta analysis, collaborator samples were shipped as frozen whole blood, as isolated PBMCs, or as DNA extracted from either sample type. Concerning this clone: Its antigen is not yet known. The input lacks base qualities; no much larger clone sits a single base away.

Trimming removed 4 bases from V and 3 bases from J, leaving 9 bases between the germline ends. The CDR3 covers 14 residues, taking in both the cysteine and the phenylalanine. Of the read, only the CDR3 DNA is kept; its 42 bases are in frame from base 1. The germline V gene gives CDR1 as KGHDR and CDR2 as SFDVKD. Overall study outcomes, separate from this receptor: The quantity of clinical and demographic metadata differed by source and by participant and was supplied without curation.

The chain joins TRBV24-1 to TRBJ2-1; perhaps TRBD1 is the D gene, with 6 bases matching. Sample: peripheral blood. The receptor comes from a person aged 18 to 30 with COVID-19, enrolled during active disease. CDR3 reads: CATSDQGHYNEQFF. The sequenced DNA: TGTGCCACCAGTGACCAGGGACACTACAATGAGCAGTTCTTC.